A single sample gave rise to the 27 T cell receptor beta chains below, sequenced in a study of OX40 agonist ivuxolimab in advanced cancers. Assay used: immunoSEQ multiplex PCR; TCRdb lists only in-frame clones, some missing. The sample contains tens of thousands of clones, about 91% of which appear only once. Sequences were derived from CD4+ or CD8+ T cells sorted from blood, sampled in a trial of the OX40 agonist ivuxolimab. The receptors stem from an adult with an advanced solid tumor such as melanoma, head and neck, liver or kidney cancer.

Remarks on this clone: Other DNA sequences in this sample translate to the same CDR3. In nucleotides, the CDR3 is TGTGCCAGCAGCTTGGCGGGGGCCTACGAGCAGTACTTC. It codes for CASSLAGAYEQYF. The rearrangement links TRBV7-8 to TRBJ2-7; 7 bases match TRBD2. Unmatched junction bases numbered 1, after V lost 3 bases and J lost 2 bases. Germline V gene data show CDR1 as SGHVS and CDR2 as FQNEAQ. This CDR3 region has 13 residues.

V usage is TRBV19 and J usage is TRBJ1-5, with D perhaps TRBD1 (5 bases). Trimming pared 7 bases from V and 0 bases from J, leaving 10 bases between. Germline CDR1 reads LNHDA; CDR2 reads SQIVND (reference sequence). The CDR3 contains 14 residues. The CDR3 is CASTGPYSNQPQHF. DNA for the CDR3: TGTGCCAGTACAGGGCCATATAGCAATCAGCCCCAGCATTTT. Variable domain in full (rest from reference TRBV19 and TRBJ1-5): DGGITQSPKYLFRKEGQNVTLSCEQNLNHDAMYWYRQDPGQGLRLIYYSQIVNDFQKGDIAEGYSVSREKKESFPLTVTSAQKNPTAFYLCASTGPYSNQPQHFGDGTRLSIL.

The chain couples TRBV5-1 to TRBJ2-7; maybe TRBD1 (6 bases). Germline lookup yields CDR1 SGHRS and CDR2 YFSETQ. The CDR3 contains 18 residues. V was shortened by 1 base and J by 1 base, with 21 bases between the two germline ends. CDR3 nucleotide sequence: TGCGCCAGCAGCTTGACCCTTTTAAACAGGGTTAGGTCCTACGAGCAGTACTTC. Its protein product is CASSLTLLNRVRSYEQYF.

This rearrangement joins TRBV2 to TRBJ1-1; TRBD1 agrees at 7 bases. From germline, CDR1 is SNHLY and CDR2 FYNNEI. This CDR3 has 13 amino acids. The J segment lost 3 bases and the V segment lost 6 bases, leaving 4 bases of the junction unmatched. The CDR3 here is CASRGGQYTEAFF. CDR3 nucleotide sequence: TGTGCCAGCAGGGGGGGACAGTACACTGAAGCTTTCTTT. The variable domain in full, with the rest retrieved from reference TRBV2 and TRBJ1-1, is EPEVTQTPSHQVTQMGQEVILRCVPISNHLYFYWYRQILGQKVEFLVSFYNNEISEKSEIFDDQFSVERPDGSNFTLKIRSTKLEDSAMYFCASRGGQYTEAFFGQGTRLTVV.

The genes are TRBV7-2 and TRBJ2-7; 7 bases map to TRBD2. The ends lost 6 bases at V and 6 bases at J; junction bases unmatched: 8. Germline V gene lookup returns CDR1 SGHTA and CDR2 FQGNSA. The CDR3 runs to 13 residues. Here the CDR3 reads CASSPSGPGEQYF. The CDR3, as DNA: TGTGCCAGCAGTCCTAGCGGCCCCGGCGAGCAGTACTTC. Full variable domain (remainder filled in from reference TRBV7-2 and TRBJ2-7): GAGVSQSPSNKVTEKGKDVELRCDPISGHTALYWYRQSLGQGLEFLIYFQGNSAPDKSGLPSDRFSAERTGGSVSTLTIQRTQQEDSAVYLCASSPSGPGEQYFGPGTRLTVT.

This sequence joins TRBV5-1 and TRBJ2-7, with D possibly being TRBD2 (6 bases). The CDR3 has 14 amino acids. Germline CDR1 is SGHRS and CDR2 is YFSETQ. Trimming left V 0 bases short and J 4 bases short, with 11 bases between. CDR3 sequence reads: CASSLAGEFYEQYF. The DNA of the CDR3 is TGCGCCAGCAGCTTGGCGGGGGAATTTTACGAGCAGTACTTC. Full variable domain (remainder filled in from reference TRBV5-1 and TRBJ2-7): KAGVTQTPRYLIKTRGQQVTLSCSPISGHRSVSWYQQTPGQGLQFLFEYFSETQRNKGNFPGRFSGRQFSNSRSEMNVSTLELGDSALYLCASSLAGEFYEQYFGPGTRLTVT.

The gene calls are TRBV10-3 and TRBJ2-7; D is ambiguous. This CDR3 has 11 residues. V shed 0 bases and J shed 7 bases, with 4 bases lying between them. Germline V lookup: CDR1 ENHRY, CDR2 SYGVKD. CDR3: CAISESREQYF. The CDR3 DNA sequence: TGTGCCATCAGTGAGTCGAGGGAGCAGTACTTC.

The genes are TRBV5-6 and TRBJ2-1; 7 bases map to TRBD2. Germline V gene data show CDR1 as SGHDT and CDR2 as YYEEEE. The CDR3 extends over 15 amino acids. The junction had 10 bases not matched to a gene; V was cut back by 0 bases and J by 10 bases. Here the CDR3 reads CASSLVGGVGIEQFF. The DNA for the CDR3 is TGTGCCAGCAGCTTGGTGGGGGGGGTCGGAATCGAGCAGTTCTTC.

The chain combines TRBV27 with TRBJ2-5, with TRBD2 matching over 11 bases. The germline CDR1 and CDR2 sequences are MNHEY and SMNVEV (reference sequence). Trimming took 5 bases from V and 2 from J; bases not matched to a gene: 7. The CDR3 is 16 amino acids. For the CDR3, the DNA is TGTGCCAGCAGTACCTCCGGGACTAGCGGACAAGAGACCCAGTACTTC. Amino acid sequence: CASSTSGTSGQETQYF.

The V and J genes are TRBV7-9 and TRBJ1-2; D is undetermined. Germline V lookup: CDR1 SEHNR, CDR2 FQNEAQ (reference sequence). V was trimmed by 2 bases and J by 2 bases, leaving 12 bases between them. The length of the CDR3 is 15 residues. The CDR3: CASSLNGLQNYGYTF. For the CDR3, the DNA is TGTGCCAGCAGCTTAAACGGTCTCCAAAACTATGGCTACACCTTC.

This chain connects TRBV7-8 to TRBJ1-2; TRBD1 aligns across 11 bases. Losses at the gene ends were 1 base for V and 3 bases for J; bases not matched to a gene: 7. The CDR3 consists of 17 residues. The germline CDR1 and CDR2 sequences are SGHVS and FQNEAQ. CDR3 region: CASSLGAGQGVDYGYTF. The CDR3 DNA sequence: TGTGCCAGCAGCTTAGGAGCGGGACAGGGGGTCGACTATGGCTACACCTTC.

This chain links TRBV4-1 with TRBJ1-2; the D gene is possibly TRBD1 (5 bases). There are 15 residues in the CDR3. Looked up from germline, CDR1 is MGHRA and CDR2 is YSYEKL. V was cut by 0 bases and J by 4 bases, with 12 bases left in between. CDR3 DNA: TGCGCCAGCAGCCAAGATCGCGCGGACATCTATGGCTACACCTTC. Translated, it gives CASSQDRADIYGYTF.

The V call is TRBV29-1, the J call TRBJ2-3; D remains unclear. V lost 5 bases, J lost 0 bases, and 6 bases lay in between. Germline CDR1 reads SQVTM; CDR2 reads ANQGSEA. The CDR3 contains 12 residues. In nucleotides, the CDR3 is TGCAGCGTTCTACAGAGCACAGATACGCAGTATTTT. Encoded protein: CSVLQSTDTQYF.

The chain uses TRBV30 and TRBJ2-3, with 7 bases identical to TRBD1. CDR3 size: 13 residues. Germline assignment: CDR1 GTSNPN and CDR2 SVGIG (reference sequence). V was pared by 2 bases and J by 4 bases, with 3 bases of the junction left unmatched. This CDR3 reads CAWSKGAADTQYF. CDR3 coding DNA: TGTGCCTGGAGTAAGGGGGCGGCAGATACGCAGTATTTT.

This clone has just one count. The chain recombines TRBV18 with TRBJ2-5, with D possibly called TRBD1 or TRBD2 (5 bases each). The V end lost 6 bases, the J end lost 2 bases, and 10 bases lay between the germline ends. The CDR3 spans 13 residues. CDR1 is KGHSH and CDR2 is LQKENI in the germline V gene. The CDR3 DNA sequence: TGTGCCAGCTCCCGGGACCTGCAAGAGACCCAGTACTTC. Its protein is CASSRDLQETQYF.

The chain recombines TRBV6-5 with TRBJ1-1; tentatively, D is TRBD1 (6 bases). The CDR3 contains 15 residues. V was cut by 0 bases and J by 1 base, with 9 bases left in between. Germline values: CDR1 MNHEY, CDR2 SVGAGI. Written as DNA, the CDR3 is TGTGCCAGCAGTTACTCAGGGACACCGAACACTGAAGCTTTCTTT. Translated, it gives CASSYSGTPNTEAFF.

The rearrangement joins TRBV7-9 to TRBJ2-5, with unresolved D. The germline V gene encodes CDR1 SEHNR and CDR2 FQNEAQ (reference sequence). Trimming stripped 4 bases from V and 5 bases from J, with 8 bases between. This CDR3 region has 12 residues. CDR3 sequence reads: CASSSFEETQYF. The CDR3 coding sequence is TGTGCCAGCAGCTCGTTCGAGGAGACCCAGTACTTC. Full variable domain (remainder filled in from reference TRBV7-9 and TRBJ2-5): DTGVSQNPRHKITKRGQNVTFRCDPISEHNRLYWYRQTLGQGPEFLTYFQNEAQLEKSRLLSDRFSAERPKGSFSTLEIQRTEQGDSAMYLCASSSFEETQYFGPGTRLLVL.

V is TRBV4-2 and J is TRBJ2-7, with D possibly TRBD2 on 5 matching bases. Trimming took 0 bases from V and 0 from J, leaving 12 bases between them. Germline assignment: CDR1 LGHNA and CDR2 YNFKEQ. The CDR3 loop spans 16 amino acids. CDR3 in DNA: TGTGCCAGCAGCCAAGAAGTAGCGACCGTCTCCTACGAGCAGTACTTC. Amino acid sequence: CASSQEVATVSYEQYF.

V and J are TRBV19 and TRBJ2-3; D uncertain. CDR3 length: 14 residues. V was pared by 2 bases and J by 0 bases, with 6 bases between. The germline CDR1 and CDR2 sequences are LNHDA and SQIVND (reference sequence). The CDR3 DNA sequence: TGTGCCAGTAGTATATTTCCTAGCACAGATACGCAGTATTTT. Its translation: CASSIFPSTDTQYF. The whole variable domain, remainder taken from reference TRBV19 and TRBJ2-3, is DGGITQSPKYLFRKEGQNVTLSCEQNLNHDAMYWYRQDPGQGLRLIYYSQIVNDFQKGDIAEGYSVSREKKESFPLTVTSAQKNPTAFYLCASSIFPSTDTQYFGPGTRLTVL.

The chain is built from TRBV14 and TRBJ1-2; no clear D. The CDR3 is 15 residues long. Trimming cost V 0 bases and J 7 bases, with 15 bases left between them. The germline gives CDR1 SGHDN, CDR2 FVKESK. The CDR3 protein is CASSQESAGWVGYTF. The CDR3 DNA sequence: TGTGCCAGCAGCCAAGAGTCAGCGGGATGGGTTGGCTACACCTTC.

As for this clone: Sequence at one end of the junction differs from germline and may be a read error. The rearrangement links TRBV6-5 to TRBJ2-7, with no clear D. CDR3 length: 14 residues. CDR1 is MNHEY and CDR2 is SVGAGI in the germline V gene. The CDR3 coding sequence is TGTGCCAGCAGTTCCGGGCTCCAATCCTCCGAGCAGTACTTC. Its protein is CASSSGLQSSEQYF.

A single count supports this clone. The V call is TRBV7-9, the J call TRBJ2-1, with TRBD2 matching over 9 bases. Germline V gives CDR1 SEHNR, CDR2 FQNEAQ (reference sequence). CDR3 length: 18 amino acids. Unmatched junction bases numbered 17, after V lost 4 bases and J lost 7 bases. This chain's CDR3 is CASSSISSAGGPYNEQFF. CDR3 in DNA: TGTGCCAGCAGCTCAATAAGCTCGGCGGGAGGGCCGTATAATGAGCAGTTCTTC.

The CDR3 sequence: CASSLRQGLDTQYF. The CDR3 coding sequence is TGTGCCAGCAGCTTAAGGCAGGGTCTCGATACGCAGTATTTT. V gene TRBV7-9 combines with J gene TRBJ2-3; D is perhaps TRBD1 (5 bases). The V gene's germline CDR1 is SEHNR and CDR2 FQNEAQ (reference sequence). CDR3 size: 14 residues. V gave up 2 bases and J gave up 6 bases, with 12 bases separating them.

The chain carries TRBV5-4 and TRBJ2-7; D remains unclear. CDR3 length equals 11 residues. V was clipped by 0 bases and J by 3 bases, with 1 base between them. CDR1 is SGHNT, CDR2 YYREEE, per germline (reference sequence). CDR3 nucleotides: TGTGCCAGCAGCTTGGGCTACGAGCAGTACTTC. Encoded protein: CASSLGYEQYF.

The DNA for the CDR3 is TGTGCCAGCAGCTTAGGTGGGACTAGCGGTGTGGGGGAGACCCAGTACTTC. Its translation is CASSLGGTSGVGETQYF. The chain employs TRBV7-2 and TRBJ2-5, with 11 bases lining up with TRBD2. V shed 1 base, J shed 5 bases, and the junction held 9 bases outside the gene matches. This CDR3 has 17 amino acids. The germline V gene encodes CDR1 SGHTA and CDR2 FQGNSA.

J is TRBJ2-7 and V is TRBV27; D possibly corresponds to TRBD2 (5 bases). The V end lost 5 bases, the J end lost 2 bases, and 10 bases lay between the germline ends. The CDR3 is made up of 13 amino acids. Germline V gene data show CDR1 as MNHEY and CDR2 as SMNVEV (reference sequence). The CDR3 loop reads CASSRTLTYEQYF. Here the CDR3 DNA reads TGTGCCAGCAGTCGGACTTTAACCTACGAGCAGTACTTC.

The genes are TRBV27 and TRBJ2-2; 7 nucleotides match TRBD1. Trimming cost V 5 bases and J 5 bases; bases outside gene matches: 2. The CDR3 runs to 13 residues. Germline V gene lookup returns CDR1 MNHEY and CDR2 SMNVEV (reference sequence). DNA of the CDR3: TGTGCCAGCAGTCTACAGGGGACCGGGGAGCTGTTTTTT. It translates to CASSLQGTGELFF.